This T cell receptor (beta chain) was identified in a study of patients and donors after allogeneic stem cell transplantation. This clonotype was detected a few times. This CDR3 region has 15 residues. The germline V gene has CDR1 MNHEY and CDR2 SVGEGT. J lost 7 bases, V lost 8 bases, and 9 bases had no gene match. MiXCR, run by TCRdb on the RT-PCR reads, gives a single entry per CDR3 protein. The sample carries 150,000 to 200,000 distinct CDR3 sequences, about 30% recorded once. The origin of this receptor is a human donor who was either an allogeneic HSCT recipient or a stem cell or donor lymphocyte infusion donor (not recorded which). It is not recorded whose cells these are; they may come from a transplant donor. This chain links TRBV6-2 or TRBV6-3 with TRBJ2-1; TRBD1 aligns across 12 bases. The specimen was blood, either unsorted or a sorted T cell fraction (not recorded which). CDR3 amino acids: CASPKGDRGLNEQFF. The DNA for the CDR3 is TGTGCCAGCCCTAAGGGGGACAGGGGGCTAAATGAGCAGTTCTTC.